Given below is one TCR beta chain in context. The data stem from a study of blood T cell repertoires in COVID-19. At the level of the study: Samples taken during acute and convalescent COVID-19 were collected in the United States, Italy and Spain.

The germline CDR1 and CDR2 sequences are GTSNPN and SVGIG (reference sequence). The CDR3 covers 12 residues. V was shortened by 5 bases and J by 4 bases, with 8 bases between the two germline ends. Original processing notes: Reference gene primers were amplified, and this amplification served to estimate nucleated cell counts. The assay was immunoSEQ multiplex PCR, and TCRdb's table has in-frame clones only and misses some. V and J calls plus clone size are reproduced from that table; the DNA served to infer D and trimming. This sample carries more than 95,000 clones, approximately 80% of them seen once, and the ten largest clones take over 35%.

Input material: peripheral blood. This chain connects TRBV30 to TRBJ1-4; perhaps TRBD1 as D (6 bases). The TCR originated in a man aged 80 or over with acute or convalescent COVID-19. The CDR3 sequence is CAWQGINEKLFF. The DNA of the CDR3 is TGTGCCTGGCAGGGGATTAATGAAAAACTGTTTTTT.